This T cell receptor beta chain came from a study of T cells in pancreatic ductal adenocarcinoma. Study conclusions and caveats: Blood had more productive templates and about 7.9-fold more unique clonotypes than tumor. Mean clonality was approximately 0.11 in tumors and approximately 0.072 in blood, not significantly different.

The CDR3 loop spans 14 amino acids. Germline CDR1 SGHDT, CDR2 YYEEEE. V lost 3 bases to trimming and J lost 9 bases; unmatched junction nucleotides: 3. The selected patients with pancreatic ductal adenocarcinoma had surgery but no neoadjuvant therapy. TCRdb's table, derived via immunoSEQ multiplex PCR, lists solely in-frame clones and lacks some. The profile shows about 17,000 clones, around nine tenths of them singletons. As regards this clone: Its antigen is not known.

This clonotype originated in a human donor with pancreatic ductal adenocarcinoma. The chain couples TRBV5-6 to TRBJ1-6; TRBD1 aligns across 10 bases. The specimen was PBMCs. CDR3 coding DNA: TGTGCCAGCAGCTGGACAGGGGGTACTTCACCCCTCCACTTT. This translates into CASSWTGGTSPLHF.